The next 15 T cell receptor beta chains were all read from a single sample in a study of T cells after yellow fever vaccination. One entry per CDR3 protein results from TCRdb running MiXCR on the 5' RACE reads. This repertoire shows approximately 330,000 distinct CDR3 sequences, 4.1% found once; its top ten account for approximately 25%. The specimen comprised PBMCs, sampled 5 days after the yellow fever booster vaccination. The receptors originated from a young man who received the YFV17D yellow fever vaccine.

The genes are TRBV20-1 and TRBJ2-1; 10 bases are shared with TRBD2. Trimming at V came to 4 bases and at J to 3 bases, leaving 9 bases not matched to a gene. The CDR3 sequence is 16 residues long. The germline V gene has CDR1 DFQATT and CDR2 SNEGSKA (reference sequence). The CDR3 reads CSAIRLTSGDYNEQFF. The CDR3 region has the DNA TGCAGTGCTATACGTTTAACTAGCGGGGACTACAATGAGCAGTTCTTC.

The chain has TRBV20-1 and TRBJ2-2; D might be TRBD1 or TRBD2, each matching 5 bases. V shed 5 bases and J shed 2 bases, with 15 bases lying between them. This CDR3 contains 15 residues. Germline CDR1 and CDR2: DFQATT and SNEGSKA (reference sequence). The CDR3, as DNA: TGCAGTGCTGACCCAGGGACGGTTAACACCGGGGAGCTGTTTTTT. Translation: CSADPGTVNTGELFF.

This clonotype was recorded at least ten times. This rearrangement joins TRBV10-3 to TRBJ2-1, with 9 nucleotides matching TRBD2. Germline-derived CDR1 and CDR2 are ENHRY and SYGVKD. The CDR3 runs 15 residues. After removal of 4 bases from V and 8 bases from J, the junction contained 9 bases not matched to a gene. The CDR3: CAISGDAGGRDEQFF. The DNA of the CDR3 is TGTGCCATCAGTGGTGACGCGGGGGGGCGGGATGAGCAGTTCTTC.

Many counts were recorded for this clonotype. The chain is built from TRBV21-1 and TRBJ2-7; the table names TRBD1, a call not compared with the DNA. TRBV21-1 constitutes a pseudogene. The CDR3 totals 16 residues. CDR3: CASSGGHRGSSYEQYV. The CDR3 DNA follows: TGTGCCAGCAGCGGGGGACACCGGGGAAGCTCCTACGAGCAGTACGTC.

This clonotype has ten or more counts. The chain uses TRBV5-1 and TRBJ2-1; TRBD2 agrees at 9 bases. V lost 4 bases to trimming and J lost 8 bases; unmatched junction nucleotides: 16. The CDR3 sequence is 17 residues long. CDR1 SGHRS and CDR2 YFSETQ come from the germline V gene. CDR3 residues: CASSGEAGTSFWDEQFF. The CDR3 DNA reads TGCGCCAGCAGCGGAGAAGCCGGGACTAGCTTTTGGGATGAGCAGTTCTTC.

The chain couples TRBV7-7 to TRBJ1-5, with D tentatively TRBD1 (6 bases). The CDR3 runs to 17 residues. Germline loops: CDR1 SSHAT, CDR2 FNYEAQ (reference sequence). CDR3 sequence: CALTRGVKGDSNQPQHF. CDR3 nucleotide sequence: TGTGCTCTCACGCGGGGGGTTAAGGGGGATAGCAATCAGCCCCAGCATTTT.

This clonotype was recorded a few times. The V gene is TRBV3-1, the J gene TRBJ1-1; no definite D call. The germline V and J ends were trimmed by 0 bases and 13 bases, with 18 bases remaining between them. Germline V gene lookup returns CDR1 LGHDT and CDR2 YNNKEL (reference sequence). CDR3 length: 14 residues. The CDR3 bases are TGTGCCAGCAGCCAAGAAGAAGCAGGCCGAATCCATTTCTTT. Its protein product is CASSQEEAGRIHFF.

The rearrangement uses TRBV5-1 and TRBJ2-5; 7 bases agree with TRBD1. Looked up from germline, CDR1 is SGHRS and CDR2 is YFSETQ. The CDR3 has 14 residues. V was pared by 4 bases and J by 5 bases, with 8 bases of the junction left unmatched. The CDR3 spells CASSILGGRETQYF. Here the CDR3 DNA reads TGCGCCAGCAGCATTCTAGGGGGCAGGGAGACCCAGTACTTC.

There are many counts of this clonotype. The rearrangement uses TRBV25-1 and TRBJ1-2; TRBD1 agrees at 11 bases. CDR1 and CDR2 (germline): MGHDK, SYGVNS. The V gene end was trimmed by 8 bases and the J gene end by 4 bases; junction bases not matched to a gene: 3. The length of the CDR3 is 13 residues. The CDR3: CASGQGAGYGYTF. The CDR3 DNA reads TGTGCCAGCGGACAGGGGGCGGGCTATGGCTACACCTTC.

This clonotype was recorded many times. The V gene is TRBV7-2, the J gene TRBJ2-7; weak D call: TRBD1 (6 bases). The CDR3 runs 15 residues. The V gene's germline CDR1 is SGHTA and CDR2 FQGNSA. The V gene lost 6 bases and the J gene lost 0 bases, with 15 bases spanning the gap. CDR3 amino acids: CASSYTGQFSYEQYV. CDR3 bases: TGTGCCAGCAGTTATACAGGACAGTTCTCCTACGAGCAGTACGTC.

This clonotype was observed many times. The chain joins TRBV7-9 to TRBJ2-3; 7 bases align to TRBD1. Per the germline V gene, CDR1 is SEHNR and CDR2 is FQNEAQ (reference sequence). This CDR3 is built from 13 residues. Losses at the gene ends were 5 bases for V and 5 bases for J; bases not matched to a gene: 4. The CDR3: CASSRSGGDTQYF. The CDR3 DNA follows: TGTGCCAGCAGCCGGTCAGGGGGAGATACGCAGTATTTT. Complete variable domain (other parts from reference TRBV7-9 and TRBJ2-3): DTGVSQNPRHKITKRGQNVTFRCDPISEHNRLYWYRQTLGQGPEFLTYFQNEAQLEKSRLLSDRFSAERPKGSFSTLEIQRTEQGDSAMYLCASSRSGGDTQYFGPGTRLTVL.

This clonotype came up a few times. The CDR3 protein is CASSSLIGNQPQHF. The CDR3 DNA is TGTGCCAGCAGCTCCTTGATCGGGAATCAGCCCCAGCATTTT. The chain links TRBV7-9 to TRBJ1-5; no clear D. This CDR3 contains 14 residues. Trimming cost V 4 bases and J 4 bases, with 11 bases left between them. The germline gives CDR1 SEHNR, CDR2 FQNEAQ (reference sequence).

The sample holds a few counts of this clonotype. The chain has TRBV4-1 and TRBJ2-3; no clear D gene. The CDR3 length is 13 residues. V was cut by 2 bases and J by 2 bases, with 5 bases left in between. Germline V gene data show CDR1 as MGHRA and CDR2 as YSYEKL. The CDR3 coding sequence is TGCGCCAGCAGCCAACAGTTCACAGATACGCAGTATTTT. Translated: CASSQQFTDTQYF.

This clonotype was counted at least ten times. The V and J genes are TRBV7-6 and TRBJ1-6; perhaps TRBD1 as D (5 bases). This CDR3 contains 14 residues. V was cut by 5 bases and J by 7 bases, with 12 bases left in between. Per germline, CDR1 SGHVS and CDR2 FNYEAQ. The CDR3 here is CASSLGTANSPLHF. The DNA for the CDR3 is TGTGCCAGCAGCCTTGGGACGGCGAATTCACCCCTCCACTTT.

This clonotype has ten or more counts. The rearrangement uses TRBV7-2 and TRBJ2-1; no clear D gene. Deletions cut 8 bases from V and 6 bases from J, with 11 bases between. Germline CDR1 reads SGHTA; CDR2 reads FQGNSA. CDR3 length: 12 amino acids. CDR3 residues: CASETTRNEQFF. CDR3 nucleotide sequence: TGTGCCAGCGAGACGACCCGCAATGAGCAGTTCTTC. Full variable domain (missing parts from reference TRBV7-2 and TRBJ2-1): GAGVSQSPSNKVTEKGKDVELRCDPISGHTALYWYRQSLGQGLEFLIYFQGNSAPDKSGLPSDRFSAERTGGSVSTLTIQRTQQEDSAVYLCASETTRNEQFFGPGTRLTVL.